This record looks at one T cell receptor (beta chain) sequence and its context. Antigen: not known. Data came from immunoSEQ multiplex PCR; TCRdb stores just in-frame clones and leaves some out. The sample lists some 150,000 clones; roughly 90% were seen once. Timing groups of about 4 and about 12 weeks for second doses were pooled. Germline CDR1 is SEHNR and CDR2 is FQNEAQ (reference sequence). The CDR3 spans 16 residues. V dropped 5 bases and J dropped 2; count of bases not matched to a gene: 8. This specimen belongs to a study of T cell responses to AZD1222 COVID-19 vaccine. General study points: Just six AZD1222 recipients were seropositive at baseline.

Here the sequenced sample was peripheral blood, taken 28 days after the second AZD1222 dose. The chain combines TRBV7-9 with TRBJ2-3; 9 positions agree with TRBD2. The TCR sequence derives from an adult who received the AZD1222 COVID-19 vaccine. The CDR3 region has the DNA TGTGCCAGCAGCCGACCTGTAGCGGGAGCCACAGATACGCAGTATTTT. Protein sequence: CASSRPVAGATDTQYF. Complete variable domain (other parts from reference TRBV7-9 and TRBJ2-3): DTGVSQNPRHKITKRGQNVTFRCDPISEHNRLYWYRQTLGQGPEFLTYFQNEAQLEKSRLLSDRFSAERPKGSFSTLEIQRTEQGDSAMYLCASSRPVAGATDTQYFGPGTRLTVL.